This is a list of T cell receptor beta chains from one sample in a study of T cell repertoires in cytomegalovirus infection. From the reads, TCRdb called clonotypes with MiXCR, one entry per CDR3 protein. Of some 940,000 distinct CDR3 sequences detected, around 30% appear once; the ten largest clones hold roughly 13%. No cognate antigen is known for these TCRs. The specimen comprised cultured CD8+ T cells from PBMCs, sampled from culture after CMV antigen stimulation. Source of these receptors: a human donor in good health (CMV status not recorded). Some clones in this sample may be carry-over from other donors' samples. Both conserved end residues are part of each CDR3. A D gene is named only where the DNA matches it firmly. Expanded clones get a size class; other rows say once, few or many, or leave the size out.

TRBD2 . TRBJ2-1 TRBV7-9 CASALAGTYNEQFF TGTGCCAGCGCACTAGCGGGGACCTACAATGAGCAGTTCTTC
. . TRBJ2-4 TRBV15 CAISRDLGKLNIQYF TGTGCCATCAGCAGAGATCTGGGGAAGTTAAACATTCAGTACTTC
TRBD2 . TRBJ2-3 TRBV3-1 CASSLGTSGGLGMADTQYF TGTGCCAGCAGCCTCGGGACTAGCGGGGGTCTGGGAATGGCAGATACGCAGTATTTT
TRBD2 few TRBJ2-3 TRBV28 CASSFLPGLATDTQYF TGTGCCAGCAGTTTCCTACCGGGACTAGCTACAGATACGCAGTATTTT
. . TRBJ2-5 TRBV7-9 CASSRDSETQYF TGTGCCAGCAGCCGGGACTCAGAGACCCAGTACTTC
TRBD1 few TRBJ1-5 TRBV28 CASTAGTGSNQPQHF TGTGCCAGCACCGCCGGGACAGGGAGCAATCAGCCCCAGCATTTT
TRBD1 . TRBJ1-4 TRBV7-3 CASSLTGTGNEKLFF TGTGCCAGCAGCTTAACGGGGACAGGGAATGAAAAACTGTTTTTT
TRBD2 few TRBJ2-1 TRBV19 CASSGGGGARNEQFF TGTGCCAGTTCGGGAGGCGGGGGGGCAAGGAATGAGCAGTTCTTC
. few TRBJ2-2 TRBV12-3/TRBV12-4 CASSLDGQRYTGELFF TGTGCCAGCAGTTTGGATGGACAGCGTTACACCGGGGAGCTGTTTTTT
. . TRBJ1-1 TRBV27 CASSPSSGGTEAFF TGTGCCAGCAGCCCCTCATCGGGGGGCACTGAAGCTTTCTTT
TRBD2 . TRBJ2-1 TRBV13 CASSFEAGGLQYNEQFF TGTGCCAGCAGCTTTGAGGCGGGGGGCCTTCAGTACAATGAGCAGTTCTTC
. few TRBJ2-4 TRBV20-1 CSARALAKNIQYF TGCAGTGCTAGAGCCTTAGCCAAAAACATTCAGTACTTC
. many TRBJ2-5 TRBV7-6 CASSQGGETQETQYF TGTGCCAGCAGCCAAGGAGGCGAGACACAAGAGACCCAGTACTTC
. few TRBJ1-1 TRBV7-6 CASTTLSFRAVFTEAFF TGTGCCAGCACCACCCTCTCCTTCCGAGCGGTGTTTACTGAAGCTTTCTTT
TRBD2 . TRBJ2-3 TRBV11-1 CASSLPASGGADTQYF TGTGCCAGCAGCTTACCGGCGAGCGGGGGGGCAGATACGCAGTATTTT
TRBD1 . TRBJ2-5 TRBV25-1 CASSFATGVGETQYF TGTGCCAGCAGTTTCGCTACAGGGGTTGGGGAGACCCAGTACTTC
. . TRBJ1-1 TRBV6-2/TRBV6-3 CASSYRGEPEAFF TGTGCCAGCAGTTACAGGGGGGAACCTGAAGCTTTCTTT
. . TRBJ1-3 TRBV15 CATSSDRSSGNTIYF TGTGCCACCAGCAGTGACAGGTCCTCTGGAAACACCATATATTTT
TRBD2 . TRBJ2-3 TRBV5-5 CASSDIAGAPTDTQYF TGTGCCAGCAGCGACATAGCGGGGGCCCCCACAGATACGCAGTATTTT
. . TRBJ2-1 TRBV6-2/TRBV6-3 CASSYSRVMPYNEQFF TGTGCCAGCAGTTACTCGCGGGTTATGCCCTACAATGAGCAGTTCTTC
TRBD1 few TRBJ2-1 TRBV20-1 CSARDRDRVIEQFF TGCAGTGCTAGAGATCGGGACAGGGTGATTGAGCAGTTCTTC
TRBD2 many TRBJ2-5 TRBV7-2 CASGPWGGELETQYF TGTGCCAGCGGGCCTTGGGGGGGGGAGTTGGAGACCCAGTACTTC